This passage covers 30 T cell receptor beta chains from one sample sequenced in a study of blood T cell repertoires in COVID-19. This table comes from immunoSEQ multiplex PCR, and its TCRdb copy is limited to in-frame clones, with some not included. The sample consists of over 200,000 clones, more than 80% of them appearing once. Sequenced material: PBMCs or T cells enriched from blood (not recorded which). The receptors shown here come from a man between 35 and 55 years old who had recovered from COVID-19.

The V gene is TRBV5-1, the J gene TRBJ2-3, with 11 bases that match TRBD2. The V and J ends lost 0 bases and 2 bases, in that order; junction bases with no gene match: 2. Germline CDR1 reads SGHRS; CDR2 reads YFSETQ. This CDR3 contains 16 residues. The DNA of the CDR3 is TGCGCCAGCAGCTTGGTTAGCGGGGGGGCCACAGATACGCAGTATTTT. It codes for CASSLVSGGATDTQYF.

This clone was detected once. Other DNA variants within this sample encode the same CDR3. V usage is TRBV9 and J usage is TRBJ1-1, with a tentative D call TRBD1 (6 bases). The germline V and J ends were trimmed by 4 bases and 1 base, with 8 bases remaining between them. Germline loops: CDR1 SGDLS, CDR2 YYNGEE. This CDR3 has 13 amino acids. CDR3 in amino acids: CASSRGQNTEAFF. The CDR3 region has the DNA TGTGCCAGCAGCCGGGGACAGAACACTGAAGCTTTCTTT. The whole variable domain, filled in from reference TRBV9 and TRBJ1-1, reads DSGVTQTPKHLITATGQRVTLRCSPRSGDLSVYWYQQSLDQGLQFLIQYYNGEERAKGNILERFSAQQFPDLHSELNLSSLELGDSALYFCASSRGQNTEAFFGQGTRLTVV.

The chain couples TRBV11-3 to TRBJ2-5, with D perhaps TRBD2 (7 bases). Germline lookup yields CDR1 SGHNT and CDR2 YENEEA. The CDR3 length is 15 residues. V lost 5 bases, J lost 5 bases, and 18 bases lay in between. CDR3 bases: TGTGCCAGCAGCCGCGGGGGCGGGAGCGACGAGACCCAGTACTTC. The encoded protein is CASSRGGGSDETQYF.

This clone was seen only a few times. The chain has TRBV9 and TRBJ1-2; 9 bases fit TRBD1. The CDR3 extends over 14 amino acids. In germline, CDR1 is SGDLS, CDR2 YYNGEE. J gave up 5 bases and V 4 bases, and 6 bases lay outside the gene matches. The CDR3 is CASSPGQGTYGYTF. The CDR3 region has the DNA TGTGCCAGCAGCCCTGGACAGGGGACATATGGCTACACCTTC.

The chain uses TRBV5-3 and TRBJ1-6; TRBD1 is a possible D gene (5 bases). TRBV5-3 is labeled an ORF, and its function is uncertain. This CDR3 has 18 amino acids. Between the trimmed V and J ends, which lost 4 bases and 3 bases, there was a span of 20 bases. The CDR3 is CARSHPWARAYYNSPLHF. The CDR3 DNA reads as TGTGCCAGAAGCCACCCGTGGGCCAGGGCATACTATAATTCACCCCTCCACTTT.

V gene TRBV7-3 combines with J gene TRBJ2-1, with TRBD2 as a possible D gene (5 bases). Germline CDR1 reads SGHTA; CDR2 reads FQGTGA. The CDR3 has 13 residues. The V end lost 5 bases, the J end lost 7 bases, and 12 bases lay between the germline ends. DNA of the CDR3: TGTGCCAGCAGCGTCTCCCCGGGGAATGAGCAGTTCTTC. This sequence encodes CASSVSPGNEQFF.

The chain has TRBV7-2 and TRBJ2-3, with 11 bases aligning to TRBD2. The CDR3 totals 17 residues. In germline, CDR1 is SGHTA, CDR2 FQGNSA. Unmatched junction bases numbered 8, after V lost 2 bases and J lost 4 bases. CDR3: CASSLKASGGPADTQYF. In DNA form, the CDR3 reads TGTGCCAGCAGCTTAAAGGCTAGCGGGGGGCCCGCAGATACGCAGTATTTT.

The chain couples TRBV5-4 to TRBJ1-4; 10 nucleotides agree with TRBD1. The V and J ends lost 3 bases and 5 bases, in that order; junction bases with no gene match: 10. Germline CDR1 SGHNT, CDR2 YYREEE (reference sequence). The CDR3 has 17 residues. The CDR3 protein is CASSSTGTGASNEKLFF. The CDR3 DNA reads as TGTGCCAGCAGCTCGACCGGGACAGGGGCCTCGAATGAAAAACTGTTTTTT.

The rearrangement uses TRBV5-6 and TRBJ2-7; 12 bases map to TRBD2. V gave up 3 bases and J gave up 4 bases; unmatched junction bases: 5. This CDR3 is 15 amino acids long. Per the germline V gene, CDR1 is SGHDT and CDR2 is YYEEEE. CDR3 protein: CASSSETSGGYEQYF. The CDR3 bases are TGTGCCAGCAGCTCAGAGACTAGCGGGGGTTACGAGCAGTACTTC.

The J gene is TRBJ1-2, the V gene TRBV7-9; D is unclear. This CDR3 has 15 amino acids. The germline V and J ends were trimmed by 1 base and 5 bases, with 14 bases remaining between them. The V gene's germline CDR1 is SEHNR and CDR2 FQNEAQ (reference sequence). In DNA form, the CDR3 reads TGTGCCAGCAGCTTAGAAATCGCAGGCGCTTATGGCTACACCTTC. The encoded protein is CASSLEIAGAYGYTF.

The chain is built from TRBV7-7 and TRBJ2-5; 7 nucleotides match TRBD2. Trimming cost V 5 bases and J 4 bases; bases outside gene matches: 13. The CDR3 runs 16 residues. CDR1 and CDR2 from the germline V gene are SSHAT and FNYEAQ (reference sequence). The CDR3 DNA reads TGTGCCAGCAGCCTATCCCCCTCGGGGGGTGGAGAGACCCAGTACTTC. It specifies CASSLSPSGGGETQYF.

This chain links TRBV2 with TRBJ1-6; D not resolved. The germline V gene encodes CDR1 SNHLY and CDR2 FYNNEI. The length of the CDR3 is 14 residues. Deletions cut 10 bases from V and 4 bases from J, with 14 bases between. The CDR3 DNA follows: TGTGCCACAAAGAGGGAGGGTTATAATTCACCCCTCCACTTT. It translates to CATKREGYNSPLHF. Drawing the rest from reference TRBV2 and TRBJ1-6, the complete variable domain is EPEVTQTPSHQVTQMGQEVILRCVPISNHLYFYWYRQILGQKVEFLVSFYNNEISEKSEIFDDQFSVERPDGSNFTLKIRSTKLEDSAMYFCATKREGYNSPLHFGNGTRLTVT.

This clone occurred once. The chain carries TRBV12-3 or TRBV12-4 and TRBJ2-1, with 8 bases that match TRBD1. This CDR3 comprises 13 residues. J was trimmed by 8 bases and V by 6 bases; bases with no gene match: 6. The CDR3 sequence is CASRPGTGDEQFF. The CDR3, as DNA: TGTGCCAGCAGACCCGGGACAGGCGATGAGCAGTTCTTC.

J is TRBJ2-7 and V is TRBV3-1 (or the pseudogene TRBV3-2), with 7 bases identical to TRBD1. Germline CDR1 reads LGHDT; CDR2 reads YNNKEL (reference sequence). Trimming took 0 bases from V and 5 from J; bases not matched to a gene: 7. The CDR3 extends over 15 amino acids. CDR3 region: CASSQDRGQGNEQYF. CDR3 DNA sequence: TGTGCCAGCAGCCAAGATAGGGGGCAGGGGAACGAGCAGTACTTC.

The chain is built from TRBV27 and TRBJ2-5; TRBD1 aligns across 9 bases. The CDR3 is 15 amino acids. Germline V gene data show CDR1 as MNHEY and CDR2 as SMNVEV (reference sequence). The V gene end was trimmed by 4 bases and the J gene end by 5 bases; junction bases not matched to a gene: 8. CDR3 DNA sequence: TGTGCCAGCAGTTCACAGGGGGCTTGGGGGGAGACCCAGTACTTC. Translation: CASSSQGAWGETQYF.

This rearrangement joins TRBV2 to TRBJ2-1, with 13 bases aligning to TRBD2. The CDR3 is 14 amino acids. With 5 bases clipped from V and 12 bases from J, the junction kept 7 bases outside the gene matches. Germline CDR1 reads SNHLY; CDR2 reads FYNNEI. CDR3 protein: CASSKGTSGEGQFF. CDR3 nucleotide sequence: TGTGCCAGCAGTAAAGGGACTAGCGGGGAAGGGCAGTTCTTC. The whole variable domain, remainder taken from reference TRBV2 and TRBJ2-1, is EPEVTQTPSHQVTQMGQEVILRCVPISNHLYFYWYRQILGQKVEFLVSFYNNEISEKSEIFDDQFSVERPDGSNFTLKIRSTKLEDSAMYFCASSKGTSGEGQFFGPGTRLTVL.

CDR3 nucleotides: TGTGCCAGCAGCCCCTACCTCGGACTAGCGGGGGGGAGCTCCTACAATGAGCAGTTCTTC. Encoded protein: CASSPYLGLAGGSSYNEQFF. The chain combines TRBV3-1 (or the pseudogene TRBV3-2) with TRBJ2-1; 15 positions match TRBD2. Germline V lookup: CDR1 LGHDT, CDR2 YNNKEL (reference sequence). The CDR3 has 20 amino acids. V gave up 4 bases and J gave up 0 bases; unmatched junction bases: 10.

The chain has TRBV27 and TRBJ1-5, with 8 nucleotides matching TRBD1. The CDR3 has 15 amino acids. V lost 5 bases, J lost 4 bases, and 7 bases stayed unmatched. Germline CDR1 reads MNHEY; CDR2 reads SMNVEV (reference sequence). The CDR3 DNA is TGTGCCAGCAGTAGGACAGGGTCTGGGAATCAGCCCCAGCATTTT. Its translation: CASSRTGSGNQPQHF.

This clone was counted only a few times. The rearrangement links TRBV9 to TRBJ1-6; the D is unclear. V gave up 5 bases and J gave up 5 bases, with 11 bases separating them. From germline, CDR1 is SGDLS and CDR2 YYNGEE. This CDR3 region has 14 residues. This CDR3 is CASRRGDNNSPLHF. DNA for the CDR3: TGTGCCAGCAGACGGGGAGACAATAATTCACCCCTCCACTTT.

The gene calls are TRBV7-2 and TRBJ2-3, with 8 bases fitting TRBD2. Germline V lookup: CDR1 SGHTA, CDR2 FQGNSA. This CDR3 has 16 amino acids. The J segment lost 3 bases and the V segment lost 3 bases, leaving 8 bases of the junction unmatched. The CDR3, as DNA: TGTGCCAGCAGCTTTGTCTTCGGGAGGGGGACAGATACGCAGTATTTT. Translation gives CASSFVFGRGTDTQYF. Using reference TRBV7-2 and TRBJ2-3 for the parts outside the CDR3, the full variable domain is GAGVSQSPSNKVTEKGKDVELRCDPISGHTALYWYRQSLGQGLEFLIYFQGNSAPDKSGLPSDRFSAERTGGSVSTLTIQRTQQEDSAVYLCASSFVFGRGTDTQYFGPGTRLTVL.

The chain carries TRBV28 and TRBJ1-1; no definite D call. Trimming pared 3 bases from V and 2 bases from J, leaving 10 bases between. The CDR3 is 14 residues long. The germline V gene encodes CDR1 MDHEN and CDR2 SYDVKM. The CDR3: CASSFSGVNTEAFF. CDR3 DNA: TGTGCCAGCAGTTTCTCGGGTGTCAACACTGAAGCTTTCTTT.

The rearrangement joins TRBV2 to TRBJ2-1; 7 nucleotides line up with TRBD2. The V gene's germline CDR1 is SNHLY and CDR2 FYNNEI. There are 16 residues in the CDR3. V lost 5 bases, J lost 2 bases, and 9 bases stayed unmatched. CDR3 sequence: CASSKRGGGTYNEQFF. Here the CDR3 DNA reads TGTGCCAGCAGTAAACGTGGGGGGGGAACCTACAATGAGCAGTTCTTC.

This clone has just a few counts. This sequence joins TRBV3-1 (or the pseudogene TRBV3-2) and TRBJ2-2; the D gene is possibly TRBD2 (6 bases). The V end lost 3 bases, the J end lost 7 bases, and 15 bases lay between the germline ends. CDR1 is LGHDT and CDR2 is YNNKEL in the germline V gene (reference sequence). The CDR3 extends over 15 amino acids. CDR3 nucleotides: TGTGCCAGCAGCCATGACCGGAGGGCCGGCGGGGAGCTGTTTTTT. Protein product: CASSHDRRAGGELFF.

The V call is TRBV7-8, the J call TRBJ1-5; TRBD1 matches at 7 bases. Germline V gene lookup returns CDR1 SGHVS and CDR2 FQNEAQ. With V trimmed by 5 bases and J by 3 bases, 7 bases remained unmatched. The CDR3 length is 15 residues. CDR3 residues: CASSATGLSNQPQHF. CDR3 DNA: TGTGCCAGCAGCGCGACAGGGCTCTCCAATCAGCCCCAGCATTTT.

CDR3 residues: CASSLQLRTYEQYF. DNA for the CDR3: TGTGCCAGCAGCTTGCAATTGCGCACCTACGAGCAGTACTTC. The rearrangement uses TRBV5-4 and TRBJ2-7; no firm D call. This CDR3 is 14 amino acids long. Trimming took off 1 base at V and 2 bases at J, with 10 bases between the two ends. Germline V CDR1 and CDR2: SGHNT, YYREEE (reference sequence).

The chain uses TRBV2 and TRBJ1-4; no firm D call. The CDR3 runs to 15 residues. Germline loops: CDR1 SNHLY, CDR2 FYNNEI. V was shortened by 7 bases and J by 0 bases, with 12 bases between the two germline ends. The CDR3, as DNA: TGTGCCAGCACAACCTCGGGGTCAACTAATGAAAAACTGTTTTTT. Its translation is CASTTSGSTNEKLFF.

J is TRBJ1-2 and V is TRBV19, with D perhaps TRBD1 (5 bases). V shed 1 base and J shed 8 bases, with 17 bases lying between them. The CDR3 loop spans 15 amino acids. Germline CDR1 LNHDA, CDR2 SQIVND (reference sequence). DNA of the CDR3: TGTGCCAGTAGTATAGTTTTTGGGACTAAGGGAGGCTACACCTTC. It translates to CASSIVFGTKGGYTF.

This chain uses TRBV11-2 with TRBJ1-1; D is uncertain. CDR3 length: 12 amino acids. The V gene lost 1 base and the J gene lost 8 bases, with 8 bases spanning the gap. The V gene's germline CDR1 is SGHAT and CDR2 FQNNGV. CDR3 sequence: CASSLVNREAFF. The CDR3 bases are TGTGCCAGCAGCTTAGTTAATCGGGAAGCTTTCTTT.

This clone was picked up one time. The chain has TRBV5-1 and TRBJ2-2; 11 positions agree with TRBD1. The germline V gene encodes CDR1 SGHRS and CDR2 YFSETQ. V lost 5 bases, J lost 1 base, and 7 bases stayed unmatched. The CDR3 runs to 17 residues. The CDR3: CASRRDRGFLNTGELFF. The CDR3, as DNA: TGCGCCAGCAGACGGGACAGGGGGTTCCTGAACACCGGGGAGCTGTTTTTT.

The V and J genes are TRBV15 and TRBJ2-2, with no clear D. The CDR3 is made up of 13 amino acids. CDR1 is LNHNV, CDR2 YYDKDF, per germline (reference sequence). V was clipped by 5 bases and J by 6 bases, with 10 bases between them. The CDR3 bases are TGTGCCACCAGCCAACGGGTCGCCGGGGAGCTGTTTTTT. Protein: CATSQRVAGELFF.